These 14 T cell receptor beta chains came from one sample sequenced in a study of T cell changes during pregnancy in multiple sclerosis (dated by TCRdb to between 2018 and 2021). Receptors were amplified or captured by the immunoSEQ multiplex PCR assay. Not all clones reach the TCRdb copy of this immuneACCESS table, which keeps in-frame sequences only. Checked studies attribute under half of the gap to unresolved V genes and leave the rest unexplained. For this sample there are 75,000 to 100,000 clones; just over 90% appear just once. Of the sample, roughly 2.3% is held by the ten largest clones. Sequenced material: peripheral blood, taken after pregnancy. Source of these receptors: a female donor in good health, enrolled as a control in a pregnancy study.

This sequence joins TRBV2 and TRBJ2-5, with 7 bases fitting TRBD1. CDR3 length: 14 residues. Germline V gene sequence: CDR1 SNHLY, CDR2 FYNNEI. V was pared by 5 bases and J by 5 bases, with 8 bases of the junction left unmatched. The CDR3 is CASSPQGVGETQYF. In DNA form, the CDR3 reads TGTGCCAGCAGTCCGCAGGGGGTCGGTGAGACCCAGTACTTC.

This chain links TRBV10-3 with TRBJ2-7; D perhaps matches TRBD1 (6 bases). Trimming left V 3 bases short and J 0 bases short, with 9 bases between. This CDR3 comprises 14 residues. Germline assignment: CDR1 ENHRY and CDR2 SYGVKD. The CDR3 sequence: CAISDPTGSYEQYF. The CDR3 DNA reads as TGTGCCATCAGTGATCCGACAGGCTCCTACGAGCAGTACTTC.

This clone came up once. The CDR3 here is CASSYSYRYYEQYF. As DNA, the CDR3 is TGTGCCAGCAGTTACTCGTACAGGTACTACGAGCAGTACTTC. The chain employs TRBV6-5 and TRBJ2-7; a possible D gene is TRBD1 (5 bases). V was trimmed by 0 bases and J by 3 bases, leaving 9 bases between them. Germline lookup yields CDR1 MNHEY and CDR2 SVGAGI. CDR3 size: 14 residues.

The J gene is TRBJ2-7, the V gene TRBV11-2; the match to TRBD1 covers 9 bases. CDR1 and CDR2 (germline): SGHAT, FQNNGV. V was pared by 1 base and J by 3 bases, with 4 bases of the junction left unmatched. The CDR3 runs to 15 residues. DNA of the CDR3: TGTGCCAGCAGCTTAGGTTTGGGACAGGGCTACGAGCAGTACTTC. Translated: CASSLGLGQGYEQYF.

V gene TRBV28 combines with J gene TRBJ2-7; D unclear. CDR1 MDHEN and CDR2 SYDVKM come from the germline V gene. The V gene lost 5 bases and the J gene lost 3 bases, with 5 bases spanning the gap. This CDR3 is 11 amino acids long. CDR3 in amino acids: CASSPRYEQYF. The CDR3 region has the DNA TGTGCCAGCAGTCCCCGCTACGAGCAGTACTTC.

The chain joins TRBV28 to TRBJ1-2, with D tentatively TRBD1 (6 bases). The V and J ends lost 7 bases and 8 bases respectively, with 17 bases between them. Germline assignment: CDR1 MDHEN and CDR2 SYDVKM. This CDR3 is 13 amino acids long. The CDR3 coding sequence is TGTGCCAGCACCTGGGGGGGGGCGAGAGGCTACACCTTC. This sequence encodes CASTWGGARGYTF.

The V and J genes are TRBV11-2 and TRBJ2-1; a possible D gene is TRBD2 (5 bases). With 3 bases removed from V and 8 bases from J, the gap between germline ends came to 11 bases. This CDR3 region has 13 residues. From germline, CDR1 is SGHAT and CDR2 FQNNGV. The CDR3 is CASSFGSGYEQFF. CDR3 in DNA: TGTGCCAGCAGCTTTGGAAGCGGATATGAGCAGTTCTTC.

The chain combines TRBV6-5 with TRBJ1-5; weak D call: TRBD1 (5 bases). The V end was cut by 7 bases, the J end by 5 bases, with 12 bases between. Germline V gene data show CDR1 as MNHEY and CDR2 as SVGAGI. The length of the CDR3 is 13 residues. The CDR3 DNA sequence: TGTGCCAGCATGAGTACCAGGGATCAGCCCCAGCATTTT. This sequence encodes CASMSTRDQPQHF.

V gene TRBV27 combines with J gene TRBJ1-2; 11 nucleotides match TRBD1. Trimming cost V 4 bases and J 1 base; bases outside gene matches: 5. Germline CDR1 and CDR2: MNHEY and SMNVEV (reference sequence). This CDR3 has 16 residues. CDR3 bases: TGTGCCAGCAGTTCCGGGACAGGGGGAGGTAACTATGGCTACACCTTC. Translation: CASSSGTGGGNYGYTF.

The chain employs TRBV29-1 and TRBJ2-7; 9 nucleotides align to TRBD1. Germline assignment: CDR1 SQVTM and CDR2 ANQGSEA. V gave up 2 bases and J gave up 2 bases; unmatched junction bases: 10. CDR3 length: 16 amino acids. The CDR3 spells CSVETPPGTGPYEQYF. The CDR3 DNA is TGCAGCGTTGAAACGCCTCCAGGGACAGGGCCCTACGAGCAGTACTTC.

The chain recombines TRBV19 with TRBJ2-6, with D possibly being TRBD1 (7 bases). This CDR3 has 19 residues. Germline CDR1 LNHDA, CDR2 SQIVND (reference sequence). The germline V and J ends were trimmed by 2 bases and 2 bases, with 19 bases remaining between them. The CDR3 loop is CASSISGRGASPGANVLTF. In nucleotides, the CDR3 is TGTGCCAGTAGTATAAGTGGCAGGGGGGCGAGTCCTGGGGCCAACGTCCTGACTTTC.

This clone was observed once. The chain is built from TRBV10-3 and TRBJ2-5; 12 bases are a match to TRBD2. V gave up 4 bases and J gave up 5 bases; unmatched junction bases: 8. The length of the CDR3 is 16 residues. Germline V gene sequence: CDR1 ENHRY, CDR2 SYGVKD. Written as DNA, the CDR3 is TGTGCCATCAGTGGAGCTAGCGGGGGGGCGGCGGAGACCCAGTACTTC. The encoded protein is CAISGASGGAAETQYF.

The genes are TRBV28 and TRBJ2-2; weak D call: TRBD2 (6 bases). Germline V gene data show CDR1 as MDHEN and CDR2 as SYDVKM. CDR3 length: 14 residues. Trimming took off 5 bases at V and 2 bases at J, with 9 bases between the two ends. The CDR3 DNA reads TGTGCCAGCAGTCGCGGGACCAACACCGGGGAGCTGTTTTTT. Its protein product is CASSRGTNTGELFF.

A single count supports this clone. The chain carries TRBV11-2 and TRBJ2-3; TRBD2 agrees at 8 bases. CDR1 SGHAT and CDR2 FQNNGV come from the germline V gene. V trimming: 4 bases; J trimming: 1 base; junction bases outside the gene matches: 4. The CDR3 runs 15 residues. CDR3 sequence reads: CASSSLAERTDTQYF. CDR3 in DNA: TGTGCCAGCAGCTCACTAGCGGAGCGCACAGATACGCAGTATTTT.